This T cell receptor beta chain is from a study of T-cell memory formation after mild COVID-19 (dated by TCRdb to 2020 to 2023). For the study in its entirety: TCR sequence clusters from the two donors were largely donor specific. In two donors, T-cell clones that expanded and contracted after mild COVID-19 were tracked by sequencing TCRalpha and TCRbeta repertoires over time. The cohort was made up of two young adult volunteers, one female and one male, who were previously healthy.

Beyond this particular receptor, the publication reports: Contracting CD4+ clones appeared mostly in the CM and EM memory subsets, whereas CD8+ clones were enriched in EMRA. Whether the second-wave clones peaking on day 37 were SARS-CoV-2 specific was not confirmed. Clones contracting from day 15 to 85 had balanced CD4/CD8 phenotypes, while a second wave expanding from day 15 to 37 was biased towards CD4+. The study covered only a couple of mild cases, and larger cohorts including severe cases with pre-infection samples were considered necessary. Some responding clones were detected in pre-infection memory, suggesting pre-existing cross-reactive memory T cells joined the SARS-CoV-2 response.

There are many counts of this clonotype. No cognate antigen has been identified for it. No per-base quality is available; no much larger clone lies one base away. For sequencing, an Illumina NovaSeq 6000 was employed. Using 5'RACE with constant-segment primers, TCRalpha and TCRbeta cDNA libraries were constructed, with sample barcodes and unique molecular identifiers added in the process. Trizol reagent was used to extract RNA from every sample. Library amplification was performed in two PCR steps, and a second sample barcode and Illumina TruSeq adapters were introduced in the second step. Sequencing of the libraries was done on an Illumina NovaSeq, producing 2 x 150 bp paired-end reads. As for how the authors treated the data: The reads were demultiplexed and collapsed into UMI-guided consensus sequences using migec v1.2.7. Using mixcr v2.1.11, UMI consensuses were aligned to TRA and TRB V and J templates and then assembled into clonotypes. Expanded or contracted clonotypes were those called significant by both edgeR and NoisET, with noise models trained on biological replicates. For edgeR calls, a false discovery rate-adjusted p below 0.01 and a log2 fold-change threshold of 1 were applied. As an exploratory analysis of dynamics, max-normalized trajectories of the 1000 most abundant clonotypes were examined by PCA with hierarchical clustering. The CD4 or CD8 phenotype of responding clones was assigned using the separately sequenced CD4+ and CD8+ repertoires. The raw public data were reprocessed by TCRdb itself: fastp quality trimming at Q25, MiXCR clonotype calling, in-frame beta chains only. Here each entry gathers all rows of one CDR3 protein and keeps the most common genes and DNA. It is TCRdb's table, rather than the study itself, that gives the V and J calls and clone size. The table for this sample lists approximately 250,000 distinct CDR3 sequences; over 15% of them were counted only once. The biggest ten clones account for around 21% of the sample.

Ficoll-Paque density gradient centrifugation was used to isolate PBMCs. For CDR1 and CDR2, the germline V gene lists SGDLS and YYNGEE. V is shortened by 1 base, J by 2 bases, and the region joining them spans 11 bases. Spanning cysteine to phenylalanine, the CDR3 consists of 15 amino acids. CDR3 DNA is the only sequence kept; it has 45 bases, read in frame from the first base. The sequenced material came from PBMCs or a T cell subset sorted from them (not recorded which). The origin of this receptor is a man younger than 35 who had mild COVID-19 (a few samples of this study predate the infection). The sample titles of this study are shuffled in the database, so cell type and time point are left out; the donor was told from shared clones. The chain is assembled from TRBV9 and TRBJ2-3, with the D assignment possibly TRBD1 or TRBD2, given 5 matching bases for each. Read as DNA, the sequence is TGTGCCAGCAGCGTATCCTGGGGGAACACAGATACGCAGTATTTT. It translates to CASSVSWGNTDTQYF.